The 28 T cell receptor beta chains below all came from one sample that was sequenced in a study of blood T cell repertoires in COVID-19. The method was immunoSEQ multiplex PCR; TCRdb's version includes in-frame clones alone and lacks a portion of them. The sample holds some 100,000 clones, almost 95% seen once. Sequencing used peripheral blood. These receptors all come from a man in his forties or fifties with active COVID-19.

The J gene is TRBJ2-1, the V gene TRBV9; 13 bases are a match to TRBD2. The J segment lost 7 bases and the V segment lost 2 bases, leaving 6 bases of the junction unmatched. CDR3 length: 16 amino acids. Looked up from germline, CDR1 is SGDLS and CDR2 is YYNGEE. The CDR3 protein is CASSVKLAGGPNEQFF. The DNA of the CDR3 is TGTGCCAGCAGCGTGAAACTAGCGGGAGGGCCTAATGAGCAGTTCTTC. The variable domain in full, completed from reference TRBV9 and TRBJ2-1, reads DSGVTQTPKHLITATGQRVTLRCSPRSGDLSVYWYQQSLDQGLQFLIQYYNGEERAKGNILERFSAQQFPDLHSELNLSSLELGDSALYFCASSVKLAGGPNEQFFGPGTRLTVL.

This clone occurred once. The CDR3 region is CASSILSGSVNEQFF. The CDR3 coding sequence is TGTGCCAGTAGTATCCTTAGCGGGAGTGTTAATGAGCAGTTCTTC. This chain links TRBV19 with TRBJ2-1, with TRBD2 identical over 9 bases. Germline V gives CDR1 LNHDA, CDR2 SQIVND (reference sequence). Unmatched junction bases numbered 7, after V lost 3 bases and J lost 7 bases. This CDR3 is 15 amino acids long.

In this sample, this clone turned up once. This chain connects TRBV19 to TRBJ1-5; a weak D match, TRBD1 (6 bases). The germline CDR1 and CDR2 sequences are LNHDA and SQIVND (reference sequence). With 7 bases removed from V and 7 bases from J, the gap between germline ends came to 17 bases. CDR3 length: 14 residues. CDR3 nucleotides: TGTGCCAGTACCTATGCAGGGGACGAACAGCCCCAGCATTTT. It yields the protein CASTYAGDEQPQHF.

V and J are TRBV3-1 (or the pseudogene TRBV3-2) and TRBJ2-7, with 7 positions matching TRBD2. Germline CDR1 and CDR2: LGHDT and YNNKEL (reference sequence). The CDR3 is 13 residues long. After removal of 3 bases from V and 5 bases from J, the junction contained 4 bases not matched to a gene. The CDR3 DNA follows: TGTGCCAGCAGCCATCGAGGGAGGGACGAGCAGTACTTC. This translates into CASSHRGRDEQYF.

This chain connects TRBV18 to TRBJ2-3; TRBD2 might be the D (5 bases). In germline, CDR1 is KGHSH, CDR2 LQKENI. Between the trimmed V and J ends, which lost 2 bases and 4 bases, there was a span of 7 bases. This CDR3 comprises 13 residues. CDR3 coding DNA: TGTGCCAGCTCACCAACTAGGGCAGATACGCAGTATTTT. Translation: CASSPTRADTQYF.

V is TRBV24-1 and J is TRBJ2-1; TRBD2 matches 11 bases. This CDR3 spans 15 amino acids. J gave up 6 bases and V 7 bases, and 7 bases lay outside the gene matches. CDR1 and CDR2 from the germline V gene are KGHDR and SFDVKD. CDR3 sequence: CATSGGTSGLNEQFF. In DNA, the CDR3 is TGTGCCACCAGCGGCGGGACTAGCGGCCTCAATGAGCAGTTCTTC.

The chain is built from TRBV28 and TRBJ1-2, with 8 bases aligning to TRBD1. The germline V gene has CDR1 MDHEN and CDR2 SYDVKM. The CDR3 runs to 14 residues. The J segment lost 3 bases and the V segment lost 5 bases, leaving 5 bases of the junction unmatched. CDR3 bases: TGTGCCAGCAGTGATCGGACAGGGCACTATGGCTACACCTTC. Its translation: CASSDRTGHYGYTF.

V is TRBV3-1 (or the pseudogene TRBV3-2) and J is TRBJ2-7; 7 positions match TRBD2. Germline-derived CDR1 and CDR2 are LGHDT and YNNKEL (reference sequence). The CDR3 is 16 amino acids. Unmatched junction bases numbered 15, after V lost 6 bases and J lost 4 bases. The CDR3 DNA is TGTGCCAGCAGAAAAGGGTCGGGGAGGGCCACGTACGAGCAGTACTTC. Its protein is CASRKGSGRATYEQYF.

J is TRBJ1-2 and V is TRBV7-3, with 7 bases matching TRBD1. The V gene end was trimmed by 5 bases and the J gene end by 0 bases; junction bases not matched to a gene: 12. The CDR3 is 17 residues long. Germline V lookup: CDR1 SGHTA, CDR2 FQGTGA. This CDR3 is CASSPGARGQSNYGYTF. CDR3 DNA sequence: TGTGCCAGCAGCCCCGGTGCGAGGGGGCAATCTAACTATGGCTACACCTTC.

V and J are TRBV9 and TRBJ2-1, with 15 bases lining up with TRBD2. The CDR3 is 16 residues long. J gave up 8 bases and V 4 bases, and 7 bases lay outside the gene matches. Germline loops: CDR1 SGDLS, CDR2 YYNGEE. In nucleotides, the CDR3 is TGTGCCAGCAGCCCGTGGACTAGCGGGAGGGGGTATGAGCAGTTCTTC. Amino acid sequence: CASSPWTSGRGYEQFF.

This chain uses TRBV18 with TRBJ2-7; tentatively, D is TRBD1 (5 bases). The germline V gene encodes CDR1 KGHSH and CDR2 LQKENI. This CDR3 comprises 14 residues. Trimming took 4 bases from V and 2 from J, leaving 12 bases between them. CDR3 region: CASSLTDIPYEQYF. CDR3 sequence (DNA): TGTGCCAGCTCACTTACGGACATCCCCTACGAGCAGTACTTC.

The chain has TRBV5-1 and TRBJ2-7, with D maybe TRBD1 (6 bases). V dropped 2 bases and J dropped 4 bases, with 13 bases sitting between them. The CDR3 runs 14 residues. The germline gives CDR1 SGHRS, CDR2 YFSETQ. The CDR3 sequence is CASSFGGSIYEQYF. DNA of the CDR3: TGCGCCAGCAGCTTTGGGGGCTCTATATACGAGCAGTACTTC.

This clone was detected only once. The V and J genes are TRBV5-1 and TRBJ2-1; 8 nucleotides line up with TRBD2. Trimming cost V 0 bases and J 6 bases; bases outside gene matches: 5. Germline V gene lookup returns CDR1 SGHRS and CDR2 YFSETQ. There are 15 residues in the CDR3. CDR3 sequence reads: CASSLDGRASNEQFF. The CDR3 DNA reads TGCGCCAGCAGCTTGGACGGGAGGGCCTCCAATGAGCAGTTCTTC.

This chain links TRBV6-5 with TRBJ2-7, with 7 bases aligning to TRBD2. V shed 7 bases and J 4 bases; nucleotides not matched to a gene: 7. The CDR3 contains 13 residues. In germline, CDR1 is MNHEY, CDR2 SVGAGI. For the CDR3, the DNA is TGTGCCAGCACCCTTCCGGGGGGTTACGAGCAGTACTTC. The encoded protein is CASTLPGGYEQYF.

The chain employs TRBV28 and TRBJ2-1; D is unresolved. V was shortened by 3 bases and J by 7 bases, with 10 bases between the two germline ends. The CDR3 is 13 residues long. The germline V gene has CDR1 MDHEN and CDR2 SYDVKM. CDR3 protein: CASSLAGSNEQFF. The CDR3 DNA follows: TGTGCCAGCAGTTTGGCAGGATCTAATGAGCAGTTCTTC.

J is TRBJ2-3 and V is TRBV4-2, with D possibly TRBD1 on 5 matching bases. The V gene's germline CDR1 is LGHNA and CDR2 YNFKEQ. V lost 4 bases to trimming and J lost 2 bases, with 13 bases between them. The CDR3 has 15 residues. CDR3 amino acids: CASSLGHGTTDTQYF. The DNA of the CDR3 is TGTGCCAGCAGCCTGGGGCACGGAACCACAGATACGCAGTATTTT.

In its sample, this clone was seen once. The rearrangement joins TRBV11-2 to TRBJ1-5; 9 nucleotides align to TRBD1. The length of the CDR3 is 15 residues. The germline CDR1 and CDR2 sequences are SGHAT and FQNNGV. The V and J ends lost 3 bases and 4 bases, in that order; junction bases with no gene match: 4. As DNA, the CDR3 is TGTGCCAGCAGCTTCTCCGGGACAGGGAATCAGCCCCAGCATTTT. It encodes CASSFSGTGNQPQHF.

The chain has TRBV12-3 or TRBV12-4 and TRBJ1-2; D ambiguous. This CDR3 region has 11 residues. Trimming left V 6 bases short and J 1 base short, with 3 bases between. CDR3 protein: CASSLNYGYTF. The CDR3 DNA reads as TGTGCCAGCAGCCTTAACTATGGCTACACCTTC.

The J gene is TRBJ2-5, the V gene TRBV30; 7 bases are a match to TRBD1. CDR1 is GTSNPN and CDR2 is SVGIG in the germline V gene (reference sequence). This CDR3 is built from 16 residues. With 0 bases clipped from V and 7 bases from J, the junction kept 14 bases outside the gene matches. The CDR3 bases are TGTGCCTGGAGTGTAAGAGGGGCAGGGGGTAGTTCGACCCAGTACTTC. Translated, it gives CAWSVRGAGGSSTQYF.

This chain links TRBV4-2 with TRBJ2-2; D might be TRBD2 (5 bases). The CDR3 has 18 residues. Trimming removed 1 base at V and 0 bases at J, with 15 bases between. Germline CDR1 is LGHNA and CDR2 is YNFKEQ. CDR3 bases: TGTGCCAGCAGCCAAGCCCCCGTGACTACGACGAACACCGGGGAGCTGTTTTTT. This gives the protein CASSQAPVTTTNTGELFF.

This chain connects TRBV10-3 to TRBJ2-5; the D is unclear. Trimming pared 2 bases from V and 8 bases from J, leaving 6 bases between. The CDR3 is 11 residues long. Per germline, CDR1 ENHRY and CDR2 SYGVKD. CDR3 DNA: TGTGCCATCAGTGAGAAATATACCCAGTACTTC. Protein product: CAISEKYTQYF.

This clone has just one count. The J gene is TRBJ1-2, the V gene TRBV28, with D perhaps matching TRBD1 (5 bases). The CDR3 has 15 residues. CDR1 and CDR2 from the germline V gene are MDHEN and SYDVKM. V was clipped by 4 bases and J by 3 bases, with 15 bases between them. The CDR3 nucleotides read TGTGCCAGCAGTTCTATCGCGCAGGGTGACTATGGCTACACCTTC. Encoded protein: CASSSIAQGDYGYTF.

This sequence joins TRBV9 and TRBJ2-2; TRBD2 matches at 8 bases. The CDR3 extends over 15 amino acids. In germline, CDR1 is SGDLS, CDR2 YYNGEE. With V trimmed by 9 bases and J by 3 bases, 10 bases remained unmatched. The CDR3 bases are TGTGCCACCCGGGGGGGGACTGCCGACACCGGGGAGCTGTTTTTT. This gives the protein CATRGGTADTGELFF.

This sequence joins TRBV6-5 and TRBJ2-7; 7 nucleotides line up with TRBD2. The CDR3 spans 16 residues. The germline V gene encodes CDR1 MNHEY and CDR2 SVGAGI. Trimming took 0 bases from V and 4 from J; bases not matched to a gene: 9. CDR3 DNA: TGTGCCAGCAGTTACTCCGGGCTAGCGGACCTTTACGAGCAGTACTTC. This translates into CASSYSGLADLYEQYF.

The V gene is TRBV28, the J gene TRBJ1-3; a possible D gene is TRBD1 (5 bases). In germline, CDR1 is MDHEN, CDR2 SYDVKM. V was pared by 3 bases and J by 5 bases, with 8 bases between. The CDR3 is made up of 13 amino acids. The CDR3 DNA is TGTGCCAGCAGTTTTCAGGGTCGAAACACCATATATTTT. Amino acid sequence: CASSFQGRNTIYF.

The V and J genes are TRBV5-1 and TRBJ1-1; tentatively, D is TRBD1 (5 bases). Germline assignment: CDR1 SGHRS and CDR2 YFSETQ. The V end was cut by 4 bases, the J end by 0 bases, with 7 bases between. The CDR3 runs 13 residues. In DNA form, the CDR3 reads TGCGCCAGCAGCACGGACATGAACACTGAAGCTTTCTTT. Protein product: CASSTDMNTEAFF.

The V and J genes are TRBV28 and TRBJ1-5; D gene uncertain. V was trimmed by 7 bases and J by 0 bases, leaving 4 bases between them. The CDR3 consists of 12 residues. Germline lookup yields CDR1 MDHEN and CDR2 SYDVKM. CDR3 in DNA: TGTGCCAGCACCTATAGCAATCAGCCCCAGCATTTT. It specifies CASTYSNQPQHF.

J is TRBJ1-6 and V is TRBV5-6; D perhaps matches TRBD1 (5 bases). V was cut by 4 bases and J by 7 bases, with 18 bases left in between. Per the germline V gene, CDR1 is SGHDT and CDR2 is YYEEEE. This CDR3 contains 16 residues. The CDR3 nucleotides read TGTGCCAGCAGCCGACCCCGGGGGGTCAGAAATTCACCCCTCCACTTT. Amino acid sequence: CASSRPRGVRNSPLHF.